This T cell receptor (beta chain) was observed in a study of T-cell memory formation after mild COVID-19. Study-level background: The two donors had largely donor-specific TCR clusters. Study results and limitations: A subset of responding clones appeared in pre-infection memory, suggesting cross-reactive memory joined. CD4/CD8 balance held among clones contracting day 15 to 85, and later expanders leaned CD4+.

This clonotype was detected only a few times. Its antigen is not known. 5'RACE primed at constant segments yielded TCR alpha and TCR beta cDNA libraries bearing sample barcodes and UMIs. A single record per CDR3 protein comes from TCRdb applying MiXCR to the 5' RACE reads. The repertoire holds roughly 550,000 distinct CDR3 sequences, with roughly 20% as singletons. The CDR3 runs to 14 residues. CDR1 SEHNR and CDR2 FQNEAQ come from the germline V gene (reference sequence). V lost 5 bases and J 7 bases, leaving 15 bases between the germline ends. The specimen was PBMCs or a T cell subset sorted from them (not recorded which). The clonotype originates from an adult woman who had mild COVID-19 (a few samples of this study predate the infection). Cell type and time point are not known. This rearrangement joins TRBV7-9 to TRBJ2-1; the D gene is possibly TRBD2 (5 bases). CDR3 protein: CASSVPQRGNEQFF. Here the CDR3 DNA reads TGTGCCAGCAGCGTTCCCCAACGGGGTAATGAGCAGTTCTTC.